One T cell receptor beta chain is described in this entry. The target antigen is unknown. Only in-frame clones appear in the TCRdb table, and some are missing; sequencing was by immunoSEQ multiplex PCR. In the table there are about 110,000 clones, just over 85% of which are singletons. This sample was included in a study of T cell responses to AZD1222 COVID-19 vaccine. Study-wide context: Pooled together were second doses at about 4 or about 12 weeks.

Study-level results: Spike-specific TCR breadth and depth both grew after two AZD1222 doses. Vaccine-related CD4 TCRs covered spike, predominating at 160-218 and 743-854.

V trimming: 4 bases; J trimming: 7 bases; junction bases outside the gene matches: 7. Germline V CDR1 and CDR2: ENHRY, SYGVKD. This CDR3 contains 14 residues. The chain employs TRBV10-3 and TRBJ2-7; 10 bases are shared with TRBD1. The sequences come from peripheral blood, collected on day 0 of AZD1222 vaccination. The TCR sequence derives from an adult in good health. CDR3 residues: CAISGGTGALEQYF. The CDR3 DNA sequence: TGTGCCATCAGTGGAGGGACAGGGGCGCTTGAGCAGTACTTC.